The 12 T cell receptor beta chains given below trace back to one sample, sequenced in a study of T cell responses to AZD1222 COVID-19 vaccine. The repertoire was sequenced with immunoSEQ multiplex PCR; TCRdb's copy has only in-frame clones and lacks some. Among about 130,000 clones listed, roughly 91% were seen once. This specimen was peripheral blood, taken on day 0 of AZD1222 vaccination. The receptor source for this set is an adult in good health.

The CDR3 is CASSGLRDRGLNNSPLHF. DNA for the CDR3: TGCGCCAGCAGTGGCCTTCGGGACAGGGGCCTAAATAATTCACCCCTCCACTTT. The V call is TRBV10-1, the J call TRBJ1-6; 10 bases are a match to TRBD1. V gave up 4 bases and J gave up 5 bases; unmatched junction bases: 11. CDR3 length: 18 residues. From germline, CDR1 is WNHNN and CDR2 SYGVQD (reference sequence).

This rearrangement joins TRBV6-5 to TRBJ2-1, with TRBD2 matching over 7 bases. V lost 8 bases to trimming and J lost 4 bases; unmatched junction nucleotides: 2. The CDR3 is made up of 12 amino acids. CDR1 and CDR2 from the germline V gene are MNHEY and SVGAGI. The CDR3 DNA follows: TGTGCCAGCTCGCGGGGGTACAATGAGCAGTTCTTC. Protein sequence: CASSRGYNEQFF.

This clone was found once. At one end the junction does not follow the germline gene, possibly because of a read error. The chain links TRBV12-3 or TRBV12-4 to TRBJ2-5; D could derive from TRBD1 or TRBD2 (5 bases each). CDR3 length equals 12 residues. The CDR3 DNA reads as TGTGCCAGCAGGGGGGACGGGCCTACCAGTCACTTC. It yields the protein CASRGDGPTSHF.

CDR3 in DNA: TGTGCCAGCAGCTGGGGGACGAATGAGCAGTTCTTC. Its translation: CASSWGTNEQFF. The V call is TRBV11-2, the J call TRBJ2-1, with D perhaps given as TRBD1 or TRBD2 (5 bases each). Per germline, CDR1 SGHAT and CDR2 FQNNGV. The CDR3 runs to 12 residues. Trimming left V 4 bases short and J 7 bases short, with 8 bases between.

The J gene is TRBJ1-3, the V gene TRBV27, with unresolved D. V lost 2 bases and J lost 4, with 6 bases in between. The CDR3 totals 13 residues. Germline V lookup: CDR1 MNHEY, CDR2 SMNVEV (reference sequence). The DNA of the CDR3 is TGTGCCAGCAGTTTAGGGAGGGGAAACACCATATATTTT. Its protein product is CASSLGRGNTIYF.

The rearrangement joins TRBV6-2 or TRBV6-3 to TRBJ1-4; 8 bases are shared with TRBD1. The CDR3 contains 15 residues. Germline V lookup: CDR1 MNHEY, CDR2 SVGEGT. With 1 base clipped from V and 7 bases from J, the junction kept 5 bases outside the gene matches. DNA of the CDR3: TGTGCCAGCAGTTACTTGGCAGGGGGCACTGAAAAACTGTTTTTT. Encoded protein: CASSYLAGGTEKLFF.

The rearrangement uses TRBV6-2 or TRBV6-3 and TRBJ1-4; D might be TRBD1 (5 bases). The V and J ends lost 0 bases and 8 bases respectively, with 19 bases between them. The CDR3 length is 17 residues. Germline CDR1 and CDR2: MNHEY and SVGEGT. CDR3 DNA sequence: TGTGCCAGCAGTTACTCGTGGACAAGTACCTGGCGGGAAAAACTGTTTTTT. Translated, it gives CASSYSWTSTWREKLFF.

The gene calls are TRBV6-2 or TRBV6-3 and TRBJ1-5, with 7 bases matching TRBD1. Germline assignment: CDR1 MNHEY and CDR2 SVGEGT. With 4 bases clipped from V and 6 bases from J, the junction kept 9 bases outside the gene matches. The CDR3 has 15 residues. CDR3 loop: CASSLRGRRGQPQHF. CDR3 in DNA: TGTGCCAGCAGTTTAAGGGGGCGCCGGGGTCAGCCCCAGCATTTT.

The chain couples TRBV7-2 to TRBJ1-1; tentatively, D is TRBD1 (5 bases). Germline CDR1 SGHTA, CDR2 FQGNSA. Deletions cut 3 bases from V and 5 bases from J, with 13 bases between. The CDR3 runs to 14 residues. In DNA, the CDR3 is TGTGCCAGCAGCTTTAGGGGATGGAGGACTGAAGCTTTCTTT. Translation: CASSFRGWRTEAFF.

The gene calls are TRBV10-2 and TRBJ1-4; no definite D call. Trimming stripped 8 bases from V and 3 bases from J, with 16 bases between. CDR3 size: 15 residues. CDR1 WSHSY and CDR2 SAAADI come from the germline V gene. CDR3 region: CASRLGGGSNEKLFF. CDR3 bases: TGCGCCAGCCGCCTCGGAGGTGGCTCTAATGAAAAACTGTTTTTT.

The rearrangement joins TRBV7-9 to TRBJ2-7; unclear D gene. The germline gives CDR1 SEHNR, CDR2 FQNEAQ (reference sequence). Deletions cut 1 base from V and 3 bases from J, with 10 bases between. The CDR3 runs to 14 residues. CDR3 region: CASSLDPRNYEQYF. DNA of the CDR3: TGTGCCAGCAGCTTAGATCCCAGGAACTACGAGCAGTACTTC. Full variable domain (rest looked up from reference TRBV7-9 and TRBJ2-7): DTGVSQNPRHKITKRGQNVTFRCDPISEHNRLYWYRQTLGQGPEFLTYFQNEAQLEKSRLLSDRFSAERPKGSFSTLEIQRTEQGDSAMYLCASSLDPRNYEQYFGPGTRLTVT.

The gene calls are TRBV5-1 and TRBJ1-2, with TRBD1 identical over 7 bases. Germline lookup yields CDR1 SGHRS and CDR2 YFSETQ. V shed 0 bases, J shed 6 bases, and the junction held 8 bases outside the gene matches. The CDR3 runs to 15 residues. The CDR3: CASSLDPSGGNGYTF. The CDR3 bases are TGCGCCAGCAGCTTGGACCCCTCAGGGGGAAATGGCTACACCTTC.